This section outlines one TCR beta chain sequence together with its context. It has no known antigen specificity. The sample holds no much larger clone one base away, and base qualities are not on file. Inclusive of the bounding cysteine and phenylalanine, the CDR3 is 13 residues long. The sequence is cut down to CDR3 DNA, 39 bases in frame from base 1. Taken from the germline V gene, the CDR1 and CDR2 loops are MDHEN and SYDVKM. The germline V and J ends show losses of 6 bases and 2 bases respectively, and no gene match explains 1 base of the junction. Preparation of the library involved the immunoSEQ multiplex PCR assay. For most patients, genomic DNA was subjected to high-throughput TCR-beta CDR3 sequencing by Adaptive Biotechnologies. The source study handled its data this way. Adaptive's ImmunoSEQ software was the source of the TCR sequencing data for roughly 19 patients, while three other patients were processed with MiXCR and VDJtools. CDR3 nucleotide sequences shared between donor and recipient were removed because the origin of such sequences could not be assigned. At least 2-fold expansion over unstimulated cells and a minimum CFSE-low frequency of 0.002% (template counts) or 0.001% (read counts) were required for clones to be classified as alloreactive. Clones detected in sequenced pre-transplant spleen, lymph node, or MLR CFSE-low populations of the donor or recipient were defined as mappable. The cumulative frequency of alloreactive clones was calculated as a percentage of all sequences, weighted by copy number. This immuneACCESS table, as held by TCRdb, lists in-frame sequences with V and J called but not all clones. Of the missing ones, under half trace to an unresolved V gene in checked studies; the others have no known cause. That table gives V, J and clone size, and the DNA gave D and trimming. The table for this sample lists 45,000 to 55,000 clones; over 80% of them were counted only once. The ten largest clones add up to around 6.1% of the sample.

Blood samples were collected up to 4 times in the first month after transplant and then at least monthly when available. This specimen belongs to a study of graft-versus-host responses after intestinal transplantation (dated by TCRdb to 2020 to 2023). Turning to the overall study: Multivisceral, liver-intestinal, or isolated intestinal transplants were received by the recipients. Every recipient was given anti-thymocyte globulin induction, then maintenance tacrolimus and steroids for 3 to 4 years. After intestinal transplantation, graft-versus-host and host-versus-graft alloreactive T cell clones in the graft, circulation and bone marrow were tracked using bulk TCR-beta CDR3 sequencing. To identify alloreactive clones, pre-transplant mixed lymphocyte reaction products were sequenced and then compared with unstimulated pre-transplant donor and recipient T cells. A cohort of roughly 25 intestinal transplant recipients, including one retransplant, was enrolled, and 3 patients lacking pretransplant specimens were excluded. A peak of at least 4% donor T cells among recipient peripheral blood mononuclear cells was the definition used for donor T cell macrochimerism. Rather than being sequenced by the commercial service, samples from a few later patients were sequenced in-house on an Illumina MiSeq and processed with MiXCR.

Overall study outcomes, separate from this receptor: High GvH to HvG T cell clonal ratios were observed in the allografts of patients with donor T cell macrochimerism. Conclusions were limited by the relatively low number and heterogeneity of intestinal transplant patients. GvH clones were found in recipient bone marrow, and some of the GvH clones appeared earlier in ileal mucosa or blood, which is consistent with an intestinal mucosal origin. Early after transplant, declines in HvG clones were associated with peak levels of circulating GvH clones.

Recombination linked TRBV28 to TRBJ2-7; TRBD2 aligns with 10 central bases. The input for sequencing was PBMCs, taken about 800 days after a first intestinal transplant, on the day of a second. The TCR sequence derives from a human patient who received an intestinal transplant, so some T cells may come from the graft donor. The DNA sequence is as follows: TGTGCCAGCAGACTAGCGGGGCCCTACGAGCAGTACTTC. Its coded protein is CASRLAGPYEQYF.